This passage covers 5 T cell receptor beta chains from one sample sequenced in a study of regulatory T cells in long-lasting Graves disease. The TCR beta library used iRepertoire HTBI primers with Arm-PCR amplification of CDR3. Via MiXCR, TCRdb re-called the multiplex PCR reads, giving one row per CDR3 protein. The data contain around 400,000 distinct CDR3 sequences, 15% of them seen just once; the ten biggest clones take up about 7.6%. Time point of the sample: newly diagnosed GD, antithyroid drugs for less than 3 months. RNA isolated from PBMCs was used to make the TCR library. The data also belong to a second study, concerning T cells in Graves' hyperthyroidism and ophthalmopathy.

This specimen was peripheral blood mononuclear cells (PBMCs), taken at new diagnosis, from a patient treated with antithyroid drugs. The source of these receptors is a middle-aged woman with Graves disease.

The rearrangement joins TRBV14 to TRBJ1-1; TRBD1 matches 7 bases. Losses at the gene ends were 1 base for V and 3 bases for J; bases not matched to a gene: 5. The CDR3 length is 15 residues. Germline CDR1 is SGHDN and CDR2 is FVKESK. CDR3 residues: CASSQGGGFDTEAFF. CDR3 sequence (DNA): TGTGCCAGCAGCCAAGGAGGGGGCTTCGACACTGAAGCTTTCTTT. Based on the CDR3 plus reference TRBV14 and TRBJ1-1, the full variable domain is EAGVTQFPSHSVIEKGQTVTLRCDPISGHDNLYWYRRVMGKEIKFLLHFVKESKQDESGMPNNRFLAERTGGTYSTLKVQPAELEDSGVYFCASSQGGGFDTEAFFGQGTRLTVV.

This clonotype was counted ten times or more. This chain joins TRBV5-1 and TRBJ2-3, with 8 bases that match TRBD2. Trimming removed 0 bases from V and 5 bases from J; junction bases left unmatched: 14. This CDR3 is built from 18 residues. The germline V gene has CDR1 SGHRS and CDR2 YFSETQ. In nucleotides, the CDR3 is TGCGCCAGCAGCTTGGGGTTGCTAGCGGGCATGGAGGGAGATACGCAGTATTTT. Translated: CASSLGLLAGMEGDTQYF.

Note on this clonotype: A much larger clone is a single base away; this may be a read error. The missing conserved phenylalanine or tryptophan at the end of this CDR3 makes a read error likely. The J gene is TRBJ1-1, the V gene TRBV12-3 or TRBV12-4; D unclear. V was cut by 5 bases and J by 3 bases, with 7 bases left in between. The length of the CDR3 is 12 residues. This CDR3 reads CASSERYTEAFS. CDR3 bases: TGTGCCAGCAGTGAGAGATACACTGAAGCTTTCTCT.

This clonotype was picked up many times. The CDR3 DNA is TGTGCGAAGCCCTGGGACAGGGATTCGACCTACGAGCAGTACTTC. Translating it yields CAKPWDRDSTYEQYF. This chain links TRBV28 with TRBJ2-7; 9 bases are a match to TRBD1. Looked up from germline, CDR1 is MDHEN and CDR2 is SYDVKM. The CDR3 consists of 15 residues.

A note on this clonotype: A much more abundant neighbour one base away suggests this may be a read error. The V call is TRBV20-1, the J call TRBJ2-7; 9 bases map to TRBD1. The trim removed 5 bases at V and 3 bases at J, leaving 8 bases unmatched. The CDR3 has 14 residues. CDR1 and CDR2 from the germline V gene are DFQATT and SNEGSKA (reference sequence). This chain's CDR3 is CSAERTGQGYEQYF. The CDR3 DNA reads TGCAGTGCTGAGCGTACGGGACAGGGCTACGAGCAGTACTTC.